This T cell receptor (beta chain) is drawn from a study of T cell repertoires in cytomegalovirus infection. Across the study: Indications came from public TCR beta signatures; they pointed to CMV infection and to a matching HLA type.

The length of the CDR3 is 16 residues. Trimming took off 4 bases at V and 1 base at J, with 11 bases between the two ends. The germline V gene encodes CDR1 MNHEY and CDR2 SMNVEV (reference sequence). This clonotype was seen at least ten times. Its antigen remains unknown. Study conclusions and caveats: CMV-specific TCR beta clonotypes restricted by HLA-C dominated the ex vivo response. Summed public TCR beta family frequency identified CMV carriers bearing the relevant HLA.

TCRdb re-called the reads with MiXCR, one entry per CDR3 protein. The data hold 800,000 to 950,000 distinct CDR3 sequences, with approximately 30% observed a single time. This specimen consisted of cultured CD8+ T cells from PBMCs, obtained from culture after CMV antigen stimulation. The TCR was taken from a human donor in good health (CMV status not recorded). Some clones in this sample may be carry-over from other donors' samples. The chain has TRBV27 and TRBJ1-6; D is uncertain. CDR3 sequence: CASSSGWWSYNSPLHF. The CDR3, as DNA: TGTGCCAGCAGTTCGGGGTGGTGGTCCTATAATTCACCCCTCCACTTT.